The rows below give T cell receptor beta chains drawn from one sample of a study of blood T cell repertoires in COVID-19. The assay was immunoSEQ multiplex PCR, and TCRdb's table has in-frame clones only and misses some. This table has 300,000 to 400,000 clones, 75% to 90% appearing once. Sequencing was performed on peripheral blood. These TCRs come from a woman between 50 and 59 years old with COVID-19, enrolled during active disease. The CDR3 runs from the conserved cysteine through the conserved F or W. The order of the fields is V gene, D gene, clone size, J gene, CDR3 DNA, CDR3 protein. The D gene is left open where the match is weak. Size is omitted from some rows. Given values are once, few, many or a class for expanded clones.

TRBV19,TRBD1,NA,TRBJ1-1,TGTGCCAGTAGTGCGGGGACAGGGGGGGTGAACACTGAAGCTTTCTTT,CASSAGTGGVNTEAFF
TRBV5-1,TRBD2,NA,TRBJ2-1,TGCGCCAGCAGCTTGGGTCTATTAGCGGGGGTGGGGAGGGATGAGCAGTTCTTC,CASSLGLLAGVGRDEQFF
TRBV5-4,NA,NA,TRBJ1-1,TGTGCCAGCAGCTCCCCCGAGGCGAACACTGAAGCTTTCTTT,CASSSPEANTEAFF
TRBV19,NA,NA,TRBJ2-2,TGTGCCAGTAGAGCTGGGCGCACCGGGGAGCTGTTTTTT,CASRAGRTGELFF
TRBV4-1,TRBD1,NA,TRBJ2-3,TGCGCCAGCAGCTACCGGGACAGCAAAATCACAGATACGCAGTATTTT,CASSYRDSKITDTQYF
TRBV27,NA,NA,TRBJ2-7,TGTGCCAGCAGTCTCCTGAGGCAGGGTAACTACGAGCAGTACTTC,CASSLLRQGNYEQYF
TRBV7-2,TRBD1,NA,TRBJ1-5,TGTGCCAGCAGCTTTTTTGGGACAGGGTATCAGCCCCAGCATTTT,CASSFFGTGYQPQHF
TRBV6-2/TRBV6-3,NA,NA,TRBJ1-5,TGTGCCAGCAGTTACTCGGGAGTCAATCAGCCCCAGCATTTT,CASSYSGVNQPQHF
TRBV5-1,TRBD2,NA,TRBJ2-5,TGCGCCAGCAGCTACGGCGCGGGGGGAGAGACCCAGTACTTC,CASSYGAGGETQYF
TRBV5-1,TRBD2,NA,TRBJ2-3,TGCGCCAGCAGCTATAGCGGGAGGGCTTCAGATACGCAGTATTTT,CASSYSGRASDTQYF
TRBV24-1,TRBD1,NA,TRBJ1-2,TGTGCCACCAGTGATCTCGGCACAGGGGGCTTGGGGGGCTACACCTTC,CATSDLGTGGLGGYTF
TRBV9,NA,NA,TRBJ2-5,TGTGCCAGCACCACCACAGGGACCCTCCAAGAGACCCAGTACTTC,CASTTTGTLQETQYF
TRBV2,NA,NA,TRBJ1-5,TGTGCCAGCAGTGTGTTGAGGGACAATCAGCCCCAGCATTTT,CASSVLRDNQPQHF
TRBV5-1,NA,once,TRBJ1-2,TGCGCCAGCAGCTTGGAGGGGCTCAACTATGGCTACACCTTC,CASSLEGLNYGYTF
TRBV5-5,TRBD1,NA,TRBJ2-1,TGTGCCAGCAGCCCCCGGACAGGGCCAGACAATGAGCAGTTCTTC,CASSPRTGPDNEQFF
TRBV24-1,TRBD1,NA,TRBJ2-5,TGTGCCACCAGTGATTTGAAGGGGGCGGAGGAGACCCAGTACTTC,CATSDLKGAEETQYF
TRBV2,NA,NA,TRBJ2-4,TGTGCCAGCAGGGGAGCGCGGTCCGGGACAACAAACATTCAGTACTTC,CASRGARSGTTNIQYF
TRBV6-5,TRBD2,NA,TRBJ2-7,TGTGCCAGCAGCACTAGCGCAACCACCTACGAGCAGTACTTC,CASSTSATTYEQYF
TRBV10-3,NA,NA,TRBJ2-1,TGTGCCATCAGCGAGATGGCTAGCGCAAACAATGAGCAGTTCTTC,CAISEMASANNEQFF
TRBV6-1,NA,NA,TRBJ1-2,TGTGCCAGCAGTGAAGTCGGGGGTTCATATGGCTACACCTTC,CASSEVGGSYGYTF
TRBV5-1,NA,NA,TRBJ1-1,TGCGCCAGCAGTCGAGGATTGGGAGAGAACACTGAAGCTTTCTTT,CASSRGLGENTEAFF
TRBV25-1,NA,NA,TRBJ2-5,TGTGCCAGCAGTGAATCTTTGGGGAGTTTGGAGACCCAGTACTTC,CASSESLGSLETQYF